This entry lists 21 T cell receptor beta chains sequenced from one sample in a study of shared clonotypes between healthy human individuals. Sequencing used immunoSEQ multiplex PCR; TCRdb keeps in-frame clones, though not all of them. The table includes roughly 2 million clones, approximately 95% detected once. Naive CD8 cells comprised CD45RO-negative, CCR7-positively selected cells, excluding terminally differentiated effector memory CD45RA+ cells. Sequencing was done on a sample of naive CD8+ T cells sorted from blood. These receptors came from a man between 18 and 35 years old in good health.

The rearrangement uses TRBV10-3 and TRBJ2-7; 8 bases match TRBD1. The CDR3 totals 14 residues. Germline assignment: CDR1 ENHRY and CDR2 SYGVKD. V shed 7 bases and J 2 bases; nucleotides not matched to a gene: 7. The CDR3 bases are TGTGCCATCACCACCGGGACAGGACCCTACGAGCAGTACTTC. Residues: CAITTGTGPYEQYF.

The chain uses TRBV5-1 and TRBJ2-5; D call uncertain. The ends were cut back, 1 base at V and 5 bases at J, with 9 bases in the middle. The CDR3 is made up of 13 amino acids. Germline CDR1 and CDR2: SGHRS and YFSETQ. The chain's CDR3 is CASSLYMGETQYF. The CDR3 DNA sequence: TGCGCCAGCAGCTTGTATATGGGGGAGACCCAGTACTTC.

A note on this clone: The sample has other DNA sequences that encode this CDR3 too. The chain uses TRBV4-1 and TRBJ2-5; the D gene is possibly TRBD1 (5 bases). V was trimmed by 1 base and J by 4 bases, leaving 7 bases between them. The germline CDR1 and CDR2 sequences are MGHRA and YSYEKL. This CDR3 contains 13 residues. CDR3 region: CASSQGGGETQYF. The CDR3, as DNA: TGCGCCAGCAGCCAAGGGGGCGGAGAGACCCAGTACTTC.

This chain connects TRBV9 to TRBJ1-2; D is possibly TRBD1 (5 bases). Trimming took off 5 bases at V and 4 bases at J, with 12 bases between the two ends. CDR3 length: 13 residues. Germline V gene lookup returns CDR1 SGDLS and CDR2 YYNGEE. The CDR3 sequence: CASRVGGSYGYTF. In DNA form, the CDR3 reads TGTGCCAGCAGAGTTGGGGGGAGCTATGGCTACACCTTC.

The chain uses TRBV30 and TRBJ2-1; tentatively, D is TRBD2 (6 bases). This CDR3 has 16 amino acids. V dropped 1 base and J dropped 4 bases, with 17 bases sitting between them. Germline lookup yields CDR1 GTSNPN and CDR2 SVGIG (reference sequence). The CDR3, as DNA: TGTGCCTGGAGTGGGGTGGGAGGTAGCTCTTACAATGAGCAGTTCTTC. The encoded protein is CAWSGVGGSSYNEQFF.

The chain joins TRBV27 to TRBJ1-2; no reliable D call. The germline CDR1 and CDR2 sequences are MNHEY and SMNVEV (reference sequence). Trimming removed 0 bases at V and 7 bases at J, with 12 bases between. There are 14 residues in the CDR3. CDR3 coding DNA: TGTGCCAGCAGTTTATCTGGGTCTGTGAGTGGCTACACCTTC. This codes for CASSLSGSVSGYTF.

The V call is TRBV9, the J call TRBJ1-1; unclear D gene. V lost 0 bases and J 2 bases, leaving 5 bases between the germline ends. The germline CDR1 and CDR2 sequences are SGDLS and YYNGEE. CDR3 length: 13 residues. Here the CDR3 reads CASSVAYNTEAFF. In DNA form, the CDR3 reads TGTGCCAGCAGCGTAGCATACAACACTGAAGCTTTCTTT.

The rearrangement links TRBV11-3 to TRBJ2-2; D perhaps matches TRBD2 (6 bases). The CDR3 totals 14 residues. V lost 5 bases and J lost 4, with 11 bases in between. CDR1 and CDR2 from the germline V gene are SGHNT and YENEEA. The CDR3 DNA reads as TGTGCCAGCAGCCTGCGGGACGGCACCGGGGAGCTGTTTTTT. Its translation: CASSLRDGTGELFF.

Of note for this clone: The same CDR3 also results from other DNA sequences found in this sample. The chain joins TRBV13 to TRBJ2-1, with 8 nucleotides matching TRBD1. The V gene's germline CDR1 is PRHDT and CDR2 FYEKMQ (reference sequence). The junction had 6 bases not matched to a gene; V was cut back by 4 bases and J by 4 bases. The CDR3 totals 15 residues. The CDR3 nucleotides read TGTGCCAGCAGCTCCCCCGGACAGGGATACAATGAGCAGTTCTTC. Amino acids: CASSSPGQGYNEQFF.

To note about this clone: Other DNA sequences from this sample encode an identical CDR3 as well. The chain carries TRBV4-3 and TRBJ2-7; 7 bases line up with TRBD1. CDR3 size: 15 residues. Trimming cost V 3 bases and J 2 bases; bases outside gene matches: 7. Germline lookup yields CDR1 LGHNA and CDR2 YSLEER. DNA of the CDR3: TGCGCCAGCAGCCACGTTGCAGGGGGTCCCTACGAGCAGTACTTC. It specifies CASSHVAGGPYEQYF.

This chain uses TRBV15 with TRBJ1-5, with 10 positions matching TRBD1. This CDR3 has 19 residues. The V and J ends lost 5 bases and 7 bases, in that order; junction bases with no gene match: 20. CDR1 LNHNV and CDR2 YYDKDF come from the germline V gene (reference sequence). The CDR3 nucleotides read TGTGCCACCAGCCCACTCGACCTTGGGACAGGGGCGTTTGAACAGCCCCAGCATTTT. Translation: CATSPLDLGTGAFEQPQHF.

This clone was seen a single time. J is TRBJ2-3 and V is TRBV6-5; the D gene is possibly TRBD1 (5 bases). The V gene's germline CDR1 is MNHEY and CDR2 SVGAGI. Deletions cut 2 bases from V and 2 bases from J, with 14 bases between. The CDR3 extends over 16 amino acids. Written as DNA, the CDR3 is TGTGCCAGCAGTTACGGTGGGGCTAGACTCACAGATACGCAGTATTTT. Its protein is CASSYGGARLTDTQYF.

The chain combines TRBV19 with TRBJ2-1; 7 bases are shared with TRBD2. The CDR3 is 13 residues long. The J segment lost 9 bases and the V segment lost 11 bases, leaving 13 bases of the junction unmatched. CDR1 LNHDA and CDR2 SQIVND come from the germline V gene (reference sequence). The CDR3 sequence is CASGGRAEGEQFF. CDR3 coding DNA: TGTGCCTCCGGGGGGAGGGCCGAGGGTGAGCAGTTCTTC.

Of note for this clone: Additional DNA sequences in this sample encode the identical CDR3. The chain carries TRBV4-1 and TRBJ2-7, with D possibly TRBD1 on 6 matching bases. The CDR3 extends over 13 amino acids. CDR1 and CDR2 (germline): MGHRA, YSYEKL. V lost 4 bases and J 3 bases, leaving 10 bases between the germline ends. The CDR3 protein is CASSRGPDYEQYF. The CDR3 DNA follows: TGCGCCAGCAGCCGGGGGCCCGACTACGAGCAGTACTTC.

The genes are TRBV10-1 and TRBJ2-5; D not certain. The DNA end favors TRBJ2-7, so the J call may be wrong. There are 13 residues in the CDR3. Germline CDR1 is WNHNN and CDR2 is SYGVQD (reference sequence). The DNA of the CDR3 is TGCGCCAGCAGTGAGGACCTGGCGTACGAGCAGTACTTC. Encoded protein: CASSEDLAYEQYF.

This chain joins TRBV5-6 and TRBJ2-3, with TRBD1 identical over 10 bases. CDR3 size: 16 residues. Germline CDR1 reads SGHDT; CDR2 reads YYEEEE. V shed 4 bases, J shed 4 bases, and the junction held 9 bases outside the gene matches. The CDR3 protein is CASSPGPGTGADTQYF. CDR3 sequence (DNA): TGTGCCAGCAGCCCAGGTCCCGGGACAGGGGCAGATACGCAGTATTTT.

V usage is TRBV6-5 and J usage is TRBJ1-2, with no clear D. This CDR3 region has 11 residues. Germline values: CDR1 MNHEY, CDR2 SVGAGI. V lost 5 bases to trimming and J lost 4 bases, with 5 bases between them. The CDR3 DNA reads TGTGCCAGCAGTGACTTCTATGGCTACACCTTC. It codes for CASSDFYGYTF.

The chain recombines TRBV6-1 with TRBJ2-7; D remains unclear. The CDR3 totals 11 residues. The germline V gene encodes CDR1 MNHNS and CDR2 SASEGT. The V end lost 3 bases, the J end lost 5 bases, and 5 bases lay between the germline ends. The CDR3 is CASSDIDEQYF. The DNA for the CDR3 is TGTGCCAGCAGTGATATCGACGAGCAGTACTTC.

The V gene is TRBV25-1, the J gene TRBJ2-7; 8 bases line up with TRBD1. Germline V gene lookup returns CDR1 MGHDK and CDR2 SYGVNS. This CDR3 spans 10 amino acids. The CDR3 nucleotides read TGTGCGACAGGGGCCTACGAGCAGTACTTC. It translates to CATGAYEQYF.

In this sample, this clone turned up once. The chain links TRBV2 to TRBJ1-2; no definite D call. The V gene lost 7 bases and the J gene lost 7 bases, with 13 bases spanning the gap. The CDR3 totals 12 residues. The germline V gene encodes CDR1 SNHLY and CDR2 FYNNEI. The CDR3, as DNA: TGTGCCAGCATCTCGACGGTAATTGGCTACACCTTC. Protein sequence: CASISTVIGYTF. Looking up the rest from reference TRBV2 and TRBJ1-2 gives the full variable domain: EPEVTQTPSHQVTQMGQEVILRCVPISNHLYFYWYRQILGQKVEFLVSFYNNEISEKSEIFDDQFSVERPDGSNFTLKIRSTKLEDSAMYFCASISTVIGYTFGSGTRLTVV.

The chain couples TRBV9 to TRBJ1-2, with TRBD1 matching 12 bases. Germline V gene sequence: CDR1 SGDLS, CDR2 YYNGEE. The J segment lost 0 bases and the V segment lost 4 bases, leaving 7 bases of the junction unmatched. This CDR3 has 17 amino acids. The CDR3 bases are TGTGCCAGCAGCTCCGGGACAGGGGGCCGAGCTAACTATGGCTACACCTTC. This encodes CASSSGTGGRANYGYTF.